The T cell receptor (beta chain) described here comes from a study of OX40 agonist ivuxolimab in advanced cancers. The wider study: Patients were dosed with the agonistic anti-OX40 (CD134) antibody ivuxolimab.

Libraries were prepared by immunoSEQ multiplex PCR; TCRdb keeps only in-frame clonotypes and omits some of them. The repertoire holds over 60,000 clones, approximately 90% seen once, with roughly 4% in the top ten. This clone appeared a single time. This TCR was sampled from an adult with an advanced solid tumor such as melanoma, head and neck, liver or kidney cancer. The specimen was CD4+ or CD8+ T cells sorted from blood, collected in a trial of the OX40 agonist ivuxolimab.

The CDR3 here is CASSLSSGRDEQYF. As DNA, the CDR3 is TGTGCCAGCAGCTTGTCTAGCGGGAGGGACGAGCAGTACTTC. V usage is TRBV5-4 and J usage is TRBJ2-7; 12 bases fit TRBD2. Germline V gene lookup returns CDR1 SGHNT and CDR2 YYREEE (reference sequence). V dropped 1 base and J dropped 5; count of bases not matched to a gene: 1. CDR3 length: 14 residues.